Listed here is a single T cell receptor beta chain. What this receptor recognizes is not known. Per-base quality was not reported, and no clone a single base away is much larger than it. These data originate in a study of CD8+ T cells in alopecia areata (dated by TCRdb to the late 2010s). Background on the whole study: The treated patients took part in an open-label pilot trial in which moderate-to-severe alopecia areata was treated with oral tofacitinib at 5 to 10 mg twice daily. Patients received tofacitinib for 6 to 18 months and were then followed off drug for 6 months to check for delayed response and recurrence. For the treated patients, the SALT score, which quantifies what percentage of scalp surface area is affected, served as the measure of disease severity. To study T cell clonal expansion in alopecia areata, the researchers applied high-throughput TCRbeta sequencing to both the C3H/HeJ mouse model and human patients. In humans, TCRbeta sequencing was performed on scalp tissue and on sorted CD4+ and CD8+ peripheral blood T cells from healthy controls and from patients with patchy or totalis/universalis alopecia areata. Tofacitinib-treated patients had biopsies at baseline and at 4 and 24 weeks of treatment, with a later scalp biopsy in several patients. Scalp clonality was compared across normal scalp (n=4), patchy alopecia areata scalp (n=8), and alopecia totalis/universalis scalp (n=8). RNA was extracted with the PAXgene miRNA kit for fixed scalp, the miRNeasy kit for PBMCs, and the RNeasy kit for mouse skin. Amplification of TCRbeta CDR3 regions was done by immunoSEQ multiplex PCR using 35 Vbeta forward primers and 13 Jbeta reverse primers. What the research found in general, with its limitations: With tofacitinib, both scalp clonality and the number of expanded CD8+ clones among the top 100 scalp clones went down significantly. Higher clonality and more expanded CD8+ clones were observed in lesional scalp than in normal scalp, particularly in alopecia totalis/universalis, a finding suggestive of antigenic drive. Because the treated cohort was small and had only one nonresponder, larger studies are needed to examine links between baseline CD8+ expansion and response. Scalp TCR repertoire analysis is complicated because resident alphabeta T cells in normal human skin are also sequenced, whereas mouse skin is dominated by gammadelta T cells. Shared TCR sequences between patients were less evident than in mice, which may be partly attributable to HLA diversity in the patient population. During tofacitinib treatment, many expanded lesional clones remained in scalp and blood, and this persistence may partly explain relapse after treatment is stopped.

Per the germline V gene (reference sequence), SGHKS is the CDR1 and YYEKEE is the CDR2. The CDR3 runs 14 residues from the cysteine to the phenylalanine. Left in the record is the CDR3 DNA by itself, 42 bases read in frame from the first base. Between the V and J ends, shortened by 4 bases and 2 bases respectively, the junction contains 12 bases. Receptors were amplified or captured by the immunoSEQ multiplex PCR assay. To provide template for TCR sequencing, every sample had RNA extracted and reverse transcribed into cDNA. First-strand cDNA was synthesized using SuperScript III with a 2:1 mix of oligo-dT and random hexamers. A synthetic immune receptor repertoire was used to gauge amplification bias, and whatever bias remained was removed computationally. In the paper's pipeline: After raw reads were preprocessed to remove errors, the CDR3 was defined following IMGT conventions as running from the conserved cysteine to phenylalanine. Clonality was computed by normalizing Shannon entropy by log2 of the number of productive unique TCRs and subtracting the result from 1. CD4 or CD8 identity of scalp clones was inferred by cross-referencing scalp TCRbeta sequences with sorted blood CD4 and CD8 repertoires. The clones in this table, taken by TCRdb from immuneACCESS, are in-frame only. Not every clone is retained; where verified, under half of the shortfall comes from an unresolved V gene, and the cause of the rest is unknown. V and J calls and clone size are as listed in that table; D and trimming were resolved from the DNA. The sample yields 180,000 or so clones; roughly 60% were counted once. Under 7% of the sample goes to the ten largest clones.

The meaning of the sample's time point label: around 24 weeks on oral tofacitinib. This specimen's treatment or condition label, per the study, means: oral pan-JAK inhibitor, 5-10 mg twice daily. Lesional scalp punch biopsies and peripheral blood were obtained from alopecia areata patients. After PBMCs were isolated by density centrifugation and stained for CD3, CD4 and CD8, a FACSAria was used to sort CD4+ and CD8+ T cells. The specimen was CD4+ T cells sorted from blood, collected at week 24, from a patient treated with tofacitinib. The source is a human donor with alopecia areata. The sequence is built from TRBV5-5 and TRBJ2-5; the D gene is perhaps TRBD2, from 6 matching bases. The CDR3 region: CASSQLATQETQYF. The base sequence is TGTGCCAGCAGCCAGCTAGCGACTCAAGAGACCCAGTACTTC. With the rest looked up from the reference TRBV5-5 and TRBJ2-5 genes rather than sequenced, the full variable domain is DAGVTQSPTHLIKTRGQQVTLRCSPISGHKSVSWYQQVLGQGPQFIFQYYEKEERGRGNFPDRFSARQFPNYSSELNVNALLLGDSALYLCASSQLATQETQYFGPGTRLLVL.